The rows below give T cell receptor beta chains drawn from one sample of a study of CD8+CD57+ T cells in acquired aplastic anemia. One entry per CDR3 protein, called by TCRdb with MiXCR from the reads. The table includes 160,000 or so distinct CDR3 sequences, roughly 43% detected once. Source material: sorted CD4+, CD8+, or CD8+CD57+ T cells (not recorded which) from PBMCs. All receptors derive from a human donor with aplastic anemia. The CDR3 runs from the conserved cysteine through the conserved F or W. A D gene is named only where the DNA matches it firmly. Part of the rows lack a size; the others show once, few, many or a class for expanded clones.

J: TRBJ2-7
size: many
D: TRBD2
V: TRBV10-3
CDR3: CAITDGTSGGYEQYF
DNA: TGTGCCATCACGGACGGGACTAGCGGGGGCTACGAGCAGTACTTC

J: TRBJ2-7
size: -
D: -
V: TRBV7-9
CDR3: CASSLEQLYEQYF
DNA: TGTGCCAGCAGCTTAGAACAGCTCTACGAGCAGTACTTC

J: TRBJ2-7
size: -
D: TRBD1
V: TRBV15
CDR3: CATSRGRGQGDYEQYF
DNA: TGTGCCACCAGCAGAGGTAGGGGACAGGGGGACTACGAGCAGTACTTC

J: TRBJ2-2
size: -
D: TRBD2
V: TRBV6-5
CDR3: CASSYLPSGNTGELFF
DNA: TGTGCCAGCAGTTACCTTCCTAGCGGGAACACCGGGGAGCTGTTTTTT

J: TRBJ1-2
size: -
D: TRBD1
V: TRBV5-5
CDR3: CASSRGQGWYGYTF
DNA: TGTGCCAGCAGCCGGGGACAGGGGTGGTATGGCTACACCTTC

J: TRBJ1-1
size: many
D: -
V: TRBV19
CDR3: CASRVLTEAFF
DNA: TGTGCCAGTAGGGTCCTCACTGAAGCTTTCTTT

J: TRBJ2-1
size: many
D: TRBD2
V: TRBV12-3/TRBV12-4
CDR3: CASSSGLAGYNEQFF
DNA: TGTGCCAGCAGTTCGGGACTAGCGGGCTACAATGAGCAGTTCTTC

J: TRBJ1-2
size: many
D: -
V: TRBV20-1
CDR3: CSASPQTAYGYTF
DNA: TGCAGTGCTTCCCCCCAGACAGCATATGGCTACACCTTC

J: TRBJ2-5
size: many
D: -
V: TRBV7-2
CDR3: CASSLVVQETQYF
DNA: TGTGCCAGCAGCTTAGTGGTCCAAGAGACCCAGTACTTC

J: TRBJ2-7
size: -
D: TRBD2
V: TRBV5-4
CDR3: CASAPLADEQYF
DNA: TGTGCCAGCGCCCCCCTAGCGGACGAGCAGTACTTC

J: TRBJ2-2
size: few
D: TRBD2
V: TRBV11-2
CDR3: CASSLGLAGVSGELFF
DNA: TGTGCCAGCAGCTTAGGTTTAGCGGGGGTGAGCGGGGAGCTGTTTTTT

J: TRBJ2-7
size: -
D: TRBD2
V: TRBV10-1
CDR3: CASSSGGVQYF
DNA: TGTGCCAGCAGTAGCGGGGGGGTGCAGTACTTC

J: TRBJ2-7
size: many
D: -
V: TRBV6-5
CDR3: CASSSLPALGRSYEQYF
DNA: TGTGCCAGCAGTTCACTACCCGCCCTTGGACGGAGCTACGAGCAGTACTTC

J: TRBJ1-1
size: many
D: TRBD1
V: TRBV2
CDR3: CASSSTGGVNTEAFF
DNA: TGTGCCAGCAGTTCTACAGGGGGGGTGAACACTGAAGCTTTCTTT

J: TRBJ2-3
size: -
D: TRBD2
V: TRBV2
CDR3: CASGRVFASTDTQYF
DNA: TGTGCCAGCGGGAGGGTCTTTGCTAGCACAGATACGCAGTATTTT

J: TRBJ1-1
size: -
D: -
V: TRBV11-2
CDR3: CASSFEYDRMATEAFF
DNA: TGTGCCAGCAGCTTTGAATACGACAGGATGGCCACTGAAGCTTTCTTT

J: TRBJ2-3
size: -
D: -
V: TRBV29-1
CDR3: CSFWENTQYF
DNA: TGCAGCTTTTGGGAGAATACGCAGTATTTT

J: TRBJ2-5
size: -
D: -
V: TRBV2
CDR3: CASSGLQVRQETQYF
DNA: TGTGCCAGCAGTGGACTTCAGGTCCGCCAAGAGACCCAGTACTTC

J: TRBJ2-2
size: many
D: TRBD1
V: TRBV11-3
CDR3: CASSQGTGRTGELFF
DNA: TGTGCCAGCAGCCAAGGGACAGGGAGGACCGGGGAGCTGTTTTTT

J: TRBJ1-1
size: -
D: -
V: TRBV24-1
CDR3: CATSDSYGGEAFF
DNA: TGTGCCACCAGTGATTCCTATGGGGGTGAAGCTTTCTTT

J: TRBJ2-1
size: -
D: -
V: TRBV20-1
CDR3: CSPKTLSHNEQFF
DNA: TGCAGTCCCAAGACTCTTAGCCACAACGAGCAGTTCTTC

J: TRBJ1-6
size: -
D: -
V: TRBV27
CDR3: CASSLSPYGGGNSPLHF
DNA: TGTGCCAGCAGTTTATCTCCCTATGGGGGGGGTAATTCACCCCTCCACTTT

J: TRBJ2-7
size: few
D: TRBD2
V: TRBV24-1
CDR3: CATSDGSGTYEQYF
DNA: TGTGCCACCAGTGACGGTAGCGGGACGTACGAGCAGTACTTC

J: TRBJ2-7
size: many
D: -
V: TRBV9
CDR3: CASSVATGTVFDEQYF
DNA: TGTGCCAGCAGCGTAGCTACAGGGACCGTTTTCGACGAGCAGTACTTC

J: TRBJ2-7
size: many
D: -
V: TRBV4-1
CDR3: CASSQDAAGVEYEQYF
DNA: TGCGCCAGCAGCCAAGATGCAGCAGGCGTGGAGTACGAGCAGTACTTC

J: TRBJ2-7
size: many
D: TRBD1
V: TRBV9
CDR3: CASSPQGDRPNEQYF
DNA: TGTGCCAGCAGCCCTCAAGGGGACAGGCCCAACGAGCAGTACTTC

J: TRBJ1-6
size: many
D: -
V: TRBV2
CDR3: CATLPEGHDSPLHF
DNA: TGTGCCACCCTCCCCGAGGGGCATGATTCACCCCTCCACTTT

J: TRBJ1-4
size: many
D: -
V: TRBV5-1
CDR3: CASSSGRGAEKLFF
DNA: TGCGCCAGCAGCTCAGGTAGGGGAGCTGAAAAACTGTTTTTT

J: TRBJ1-2
size: many
D: TRBD1
V: TRBV15
CDR3: CATSRDRVRGPDGYTF
DNA: TGTGCCACCAGCAGAGATCGAGTCAGGGGGCCTGATGGCTACACCTTC

J: TRBJ2-2
size: many
D: -
V: TRBV5-1
CDR3: CASSADYTGELFF
DNA: TGCGCCAGCAGCGCTGACTACACCGGGGAGCTGTTTTTT

J: TRBJ2-7
size: many
D: -
V: TRBV7-2
CDR3: CASSLDWGYEQYF
DNA: TGTGCCAGCAGCTTAGATTGGGGGTACGAGCAGTACTTC

J: TRBJ1-3
size: -
D: -
V: TRBV5-6
CDR3: CASTGAVSSGNTIYF
DNA: TGTGCCAGCACCGGTGCAGTAAGCTCTGGAAACACCATATATTTT

J: TRBJ1-4
size: -
D: TRBD1
V: TRBV5-1
CDR3: CASSLLPPGQGVAVANEKLFF
DNA: TGCGCCAGCAGTCTCCTCCCCCCGGGACAGGGGGTCGCGGTGGCTAATGAAAAACTGTTTTTT

J: TRBJ2-1
size: -
D: -
V: TRBV24-1
CDR3: CATSDSRLGQFF
DNA: TGTGCCACCAGTGACAGCAGACTAGGGCAGTTCTTC

J: TRBJ2-3
size: many
D: TRBD2
V: TRBV7-8
CDR3: CASSRLAGGMDTQYF
DNA: TGTGCCAGCAGCCGGTTAGCGGGGGGGATGGATACGCAGTATTTT

J: TRBJ2-7
size: -
D: -
V: TRBV20-1
CDR3: CSARAPQTTDQYF
DNA: TGCAGTGCTAGAGCCCCACAAACCACCGACCAGTACTTC

J: TRBJ1-6
size: many
D: -
V: TRBV12-3/TRBV12-4
CDR3: CASSSNSPLHF
DNA: TGTGCCAGCAGTAGTAATTCACCCCTCCACTTT

J: TRBJ2-5
size: many
D: -
V: TRBV11-1
CDR3: CASSPRQQETQYF
DNA: TGTGCCAGCAGCCCTCGACAGCAAGAGACCCAGTACTTC

J: TRBJ1-4
size: -
D: -
V: TRBV6-2/TRBV6-3
CDR3: CASSYRRGQRFF
DNA: TGTGCCAGCAGTTACCGTCGCGGGCAGCGGTTTTTT

J: TRBJ2-1
size: -
D: -
V: TRBV10-3
CDR3: CAISVRLSSSYNEQFF
DNA: TGTGCCATCAGTGTACGACTTTCCAGCTCCTACAATGAGCAGTTCTTC

J: TRBJ1-3
size: many
D: -
V: TRBV7-9
CDR3: CASSRGGRAAGNTIYF
DNA: TGTGCCAGCAGCCGAGGGGGGAGGGCAGCCGGAAACACCATATATTTT

J: TRBJ1-6
size: -
D: -
V: TRBV12-3/TRBV12-4
CDR3: CASSGGSNSPLHF
DNA: TGTGCCAGCAGTGGTGGCTCTAATTCACCCCTCCACTTT

J: TRBJ2-7
size: -
D: TRBD1
V: TRBV9
CDR3: CASSVGPNRGTYEQYF
DNA: TGTGCCAGCAGCGTTGGTCCGAACAGGGGGACCTACGAGCAGTACTTC

J: TRBJ1-2
size: -
D: -
V: TRBV25-1
CDR3: CASKGQIYGYTF
DNA: TGTGCCAGCAAAGGACAGATCTATGGCTACACCTTC

J: TRBJ2-7
size: many
D: -
V: TRBV6-1
CDR3: CASRDLEPPQYF
DNA: TGTGCCAGCAGAGACCTTGAGCCCCCTCAGTACTTC

J: TRBJ2-2
size: once
D: -
V: TRBV10-1
CDR3: CASSEGGNTGELFF
DNA: TGCGCCAGCAGTGAAGGCGGTAACACCGGGGAGCTGTTTTTT

J: TRBJ2-1
size: many
D: -
V: TRBV10-3
CDR3: CAISGLGLEQFF
DNA: TGTGCCATCAGTGGTCTTGGGCTGGAGCAGTTCTTC

J: TRBJ2-3
size: many
D: TRBD2
V: TRBV10-2
CDR3: CASIGLVGTSGVFTDTQYF
DNA: TGCGCCAGCATAGGATTAGTTGGGACTAGCGGGGTATTCACAGATACGCAGTATTTT

J: TRBJ2-7
size: -
D: -
V: TRBV7-3
CDR3: CASSLVAAAYDEQSF
DNA: TGTGCCAGCAGCTTAGTGGCCGCAGCCTACGATGAGCAGTCCTTC

J: TRBJ2-1
size: -
D: TRBD2
V: TRBV7-6
CDR3: CASSPSGGAAHNEQFF
DNA: TGTGCCAGCAGCCCTAGCGGGGGGGCGGCCCACAATGAGCAGTTCTTC